This is a list of T cell receptor beta chains from one sample in a study of identical twins' blood T cells. TCRdb itself ran the 5' RACE reads through MiXCR, one entry per CDR3 protein. The table records fewer than 450,000 distinct CDR3 sequences, roughly 27% of them present only once. Sequencing was done on a sample of PBMCs. These TCRs come from a woman aged 18-55 years in good health. Each CDR3 is given with its conserved first and last residue.

TRBJ2-1	TRBV20-1	CSARGPGVANNEQFF
TRBJ1-1	TRBV5-1	CASSSTTGTGGGEVGAFF
TRBJ1-1	TRBV29-1	CSVHLRDTRSNTEAFF
TRBJ1-2	TRBV5-6	CASIWETGYGYTF
TRBJ1-1	TRBV14	CASSPRYRVVQTEAFF
TRBJ2-2	TRBV5-5	CASSLGMGGAIGELFF
TRBJ1-5	TRBV25-1	CASSESGEGQPQHF
TRBJ1-4	TRBV2	CARSGGRGGKLFF
TRBJ1-1	TRBV10-3	CASLQGLNTEAFF
TRBJ2-1	TRBV29-1	CSVDGQSNEQFF
TRBJ1-1	TRBV20-1	CSARRDRGRTEAFF
TRBJ2-7	TRBV2	CASSEHPGGYEQYF
TRBJ1-2	TRBV18	CASSPTGGDYGYTF
TRBJ1-1	TRBV14	CASSQEGQGTPNTEAFF
TRBJ1-2	TRBV10-3	CAIAGGDLYGYTF
TRBJ2-1	TRBV11-3	CASSPGGEQFF
TRBJ2-1	TRBV11-1	CASSLVRDEQFF
TRBJ1-3	TRBV20-1	CSVPTASGNTIYF
TRBJ1-2	TRBV7-9	CASSIKPEGSYTF
TRBJ2-5	TRBV10-3	CAISDSSETQYF
TRBJ1-2	TRBV18	CASSPQPTGDYGYTF
TRBJ1-1	TRBV7-9	CASSLDGGKRVTYF